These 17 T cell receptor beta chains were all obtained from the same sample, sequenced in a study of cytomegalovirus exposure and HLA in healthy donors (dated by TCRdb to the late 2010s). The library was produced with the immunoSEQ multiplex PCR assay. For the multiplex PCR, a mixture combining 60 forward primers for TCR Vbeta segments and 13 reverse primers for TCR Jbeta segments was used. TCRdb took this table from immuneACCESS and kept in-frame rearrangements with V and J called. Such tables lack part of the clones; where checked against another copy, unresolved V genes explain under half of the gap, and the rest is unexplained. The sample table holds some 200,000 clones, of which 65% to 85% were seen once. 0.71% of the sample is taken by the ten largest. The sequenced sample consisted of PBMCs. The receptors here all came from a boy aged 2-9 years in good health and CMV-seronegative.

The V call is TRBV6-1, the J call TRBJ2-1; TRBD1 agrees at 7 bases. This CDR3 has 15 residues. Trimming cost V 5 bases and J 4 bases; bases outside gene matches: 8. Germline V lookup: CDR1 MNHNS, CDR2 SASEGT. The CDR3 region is CASSTPGTAYNEQFF. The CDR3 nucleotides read TGTGCCAGCAGTACCCCCGGGACAGCATACAATGAGCAGTTCTTC.

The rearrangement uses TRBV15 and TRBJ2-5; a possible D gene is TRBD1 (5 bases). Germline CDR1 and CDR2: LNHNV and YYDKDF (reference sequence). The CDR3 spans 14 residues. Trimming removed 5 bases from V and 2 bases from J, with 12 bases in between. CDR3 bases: TGTGCCACCAGCGGGATACAGGAACAAGAGACCCAGTACTTC. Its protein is CATSGIQEQETQYF.

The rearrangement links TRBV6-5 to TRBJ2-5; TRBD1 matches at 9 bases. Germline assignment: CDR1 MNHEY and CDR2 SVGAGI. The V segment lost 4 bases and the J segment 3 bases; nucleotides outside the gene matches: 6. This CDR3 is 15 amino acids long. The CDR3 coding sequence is TGTGCCAGCAGTTCTAGGGGACAGGGAAAAGAGACCCAGTACTTC. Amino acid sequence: CASSSRGQGKETQYF.

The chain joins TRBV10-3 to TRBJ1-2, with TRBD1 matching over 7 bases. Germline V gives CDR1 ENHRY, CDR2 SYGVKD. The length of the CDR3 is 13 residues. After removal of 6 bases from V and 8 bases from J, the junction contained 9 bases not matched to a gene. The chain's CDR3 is CAIRLTGEGGYTF. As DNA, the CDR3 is TGTGCCATCAGATTAACAGGGGAAGGCGGCTACACCTTC.

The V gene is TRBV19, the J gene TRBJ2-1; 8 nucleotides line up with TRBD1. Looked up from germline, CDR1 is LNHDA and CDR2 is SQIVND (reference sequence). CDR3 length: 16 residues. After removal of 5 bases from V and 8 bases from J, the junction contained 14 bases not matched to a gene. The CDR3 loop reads CASSPAGTGGSDEQFF. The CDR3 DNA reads TGTGCCAGTAGTCCTGCAGGGACAGGAGGGTCCGATGAGCAGTTCTTC. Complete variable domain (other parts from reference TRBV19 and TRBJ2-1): DGGITQSPKYLFRKEGQNVTLSCEQNLNHDAMYWYRQDPGQGLRLIYYSQIVNDFQKGDIAEGYSVSREKKESFPLTVTSAQKNPTAFYLCASSPAGTGGSDEQFFGPGTRLTVL.

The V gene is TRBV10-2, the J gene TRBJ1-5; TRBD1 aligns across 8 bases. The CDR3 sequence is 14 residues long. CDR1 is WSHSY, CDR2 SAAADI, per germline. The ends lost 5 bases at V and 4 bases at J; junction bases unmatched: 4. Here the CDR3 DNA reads TGCGCCAGCAGTCTTACAGGGGGAAATCAGCCCCAGCATTTT. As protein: CASSLTGGNQPQHF.

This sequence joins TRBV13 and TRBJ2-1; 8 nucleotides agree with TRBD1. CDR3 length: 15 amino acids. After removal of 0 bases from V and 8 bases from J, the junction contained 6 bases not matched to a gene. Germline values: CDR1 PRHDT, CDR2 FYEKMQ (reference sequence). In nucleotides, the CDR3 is TGTGCCAGCAGCTTAGGTGGGACAGGACTCTATGAGCAGTTCTTC. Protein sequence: CASSLGGTGLYEQFF.

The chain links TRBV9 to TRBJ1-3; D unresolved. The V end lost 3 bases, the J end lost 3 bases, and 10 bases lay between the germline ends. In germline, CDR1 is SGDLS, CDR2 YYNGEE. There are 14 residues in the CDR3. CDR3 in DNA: TGTGCCAGCAGCGCGAGAGAGGGTGGAAACACCATATATTTT. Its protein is CASSAREGGNTIYF.

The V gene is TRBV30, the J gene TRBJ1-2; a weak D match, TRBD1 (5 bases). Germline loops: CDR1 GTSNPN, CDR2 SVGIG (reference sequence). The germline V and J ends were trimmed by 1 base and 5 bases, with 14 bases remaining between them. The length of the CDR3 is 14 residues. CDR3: CAWSASTEAYGYTF. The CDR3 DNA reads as TGTGCCTGGAGTGCCTCGACAGAAGCTTATGGCTACACCTTC.

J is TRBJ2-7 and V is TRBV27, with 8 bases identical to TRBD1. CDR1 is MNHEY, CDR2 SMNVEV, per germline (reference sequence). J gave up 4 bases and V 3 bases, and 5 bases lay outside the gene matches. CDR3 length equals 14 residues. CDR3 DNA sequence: TGTGCCAGCAGTTTGGACAGGGATAGGTACGAGCAGTACTTC. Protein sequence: CASSLDRDRYEQYF.

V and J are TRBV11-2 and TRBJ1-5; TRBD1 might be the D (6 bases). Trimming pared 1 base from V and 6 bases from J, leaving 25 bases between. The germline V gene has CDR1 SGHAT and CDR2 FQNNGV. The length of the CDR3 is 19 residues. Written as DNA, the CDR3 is TGTGCCAGCAGCTTAGGGGGGAGGGGAGACAGGCGTGAGGGTCAGCCCCAGCATTTT. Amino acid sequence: CASSLGGRGDRREGQPQHF.

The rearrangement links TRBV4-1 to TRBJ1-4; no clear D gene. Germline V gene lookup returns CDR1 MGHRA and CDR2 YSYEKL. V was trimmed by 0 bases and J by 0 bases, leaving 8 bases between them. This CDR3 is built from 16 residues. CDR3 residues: CASSQDVRATNEKLFF. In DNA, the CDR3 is TGCGCCAGCAGCCAAGATGTCCGGGCAACTAATGAAAAACTGTTTTTT.

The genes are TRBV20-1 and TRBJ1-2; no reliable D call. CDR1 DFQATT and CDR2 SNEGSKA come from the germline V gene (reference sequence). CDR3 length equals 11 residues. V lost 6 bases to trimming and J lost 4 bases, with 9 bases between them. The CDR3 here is CSAQSVYGYTF. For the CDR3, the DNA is TGCAGTGCCCAGAGCGTCTATGGCTACACCTTC.

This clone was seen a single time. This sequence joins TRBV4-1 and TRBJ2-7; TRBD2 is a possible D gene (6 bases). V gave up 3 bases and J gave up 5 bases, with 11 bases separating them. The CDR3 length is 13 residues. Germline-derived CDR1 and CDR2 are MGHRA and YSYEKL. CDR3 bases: TGCGCCAGCAGCCACCCCCTAGCGCACGAGCAGTACTTC. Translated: CASSHPLAHEQYF.

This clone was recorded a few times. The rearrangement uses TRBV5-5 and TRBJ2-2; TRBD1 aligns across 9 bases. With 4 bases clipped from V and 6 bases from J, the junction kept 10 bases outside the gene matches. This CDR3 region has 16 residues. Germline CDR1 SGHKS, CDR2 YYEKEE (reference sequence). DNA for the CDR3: TGTGCCAGCAGCCCCTCCCGTCACAGGGGGCCCGGGGAGCTGTTTTTT. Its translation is CASSPSRHRGPGELFF.

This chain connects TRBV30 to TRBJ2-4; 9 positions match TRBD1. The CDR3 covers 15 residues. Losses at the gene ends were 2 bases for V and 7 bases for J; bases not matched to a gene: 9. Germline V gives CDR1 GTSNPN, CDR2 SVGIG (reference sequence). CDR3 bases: TGTGCCTGGAGTACCGGGACAGGGATCGGGAACATTCAGTACTTC. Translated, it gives CAWSTGTGIGNIQYF. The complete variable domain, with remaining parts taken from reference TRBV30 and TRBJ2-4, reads SQTIHQWPATLVQPVGSPLSLECTVEGTSNPNLYWYRQAAGRGLQLLFYSVGIGQISSEVPQNLSASRPQDRQFILSSKKLLLSDSGFYLCAWSTGTGIGNIQYFGAGTRLSVL.

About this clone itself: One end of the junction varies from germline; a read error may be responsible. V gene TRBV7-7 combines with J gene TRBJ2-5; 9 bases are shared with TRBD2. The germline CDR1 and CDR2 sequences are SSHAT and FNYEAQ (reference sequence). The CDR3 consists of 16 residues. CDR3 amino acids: CASSLWASGAQETQYF. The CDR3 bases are TGTGCTAGCAGCTTATGGGCTAGCGGGGCCCAAGAGACCCAGTACTTC. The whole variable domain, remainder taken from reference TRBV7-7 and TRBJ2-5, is GAGVSQSPRYKVTKRGQDVTLRCDPISSHATLYWYQQALGQGPEFLTYFNYEAQPDKSGLPSDRFSAERPEGSISTLTIQRTEQRDSAMYRCASSLWASGAQETQYFGPGTRLLVL.